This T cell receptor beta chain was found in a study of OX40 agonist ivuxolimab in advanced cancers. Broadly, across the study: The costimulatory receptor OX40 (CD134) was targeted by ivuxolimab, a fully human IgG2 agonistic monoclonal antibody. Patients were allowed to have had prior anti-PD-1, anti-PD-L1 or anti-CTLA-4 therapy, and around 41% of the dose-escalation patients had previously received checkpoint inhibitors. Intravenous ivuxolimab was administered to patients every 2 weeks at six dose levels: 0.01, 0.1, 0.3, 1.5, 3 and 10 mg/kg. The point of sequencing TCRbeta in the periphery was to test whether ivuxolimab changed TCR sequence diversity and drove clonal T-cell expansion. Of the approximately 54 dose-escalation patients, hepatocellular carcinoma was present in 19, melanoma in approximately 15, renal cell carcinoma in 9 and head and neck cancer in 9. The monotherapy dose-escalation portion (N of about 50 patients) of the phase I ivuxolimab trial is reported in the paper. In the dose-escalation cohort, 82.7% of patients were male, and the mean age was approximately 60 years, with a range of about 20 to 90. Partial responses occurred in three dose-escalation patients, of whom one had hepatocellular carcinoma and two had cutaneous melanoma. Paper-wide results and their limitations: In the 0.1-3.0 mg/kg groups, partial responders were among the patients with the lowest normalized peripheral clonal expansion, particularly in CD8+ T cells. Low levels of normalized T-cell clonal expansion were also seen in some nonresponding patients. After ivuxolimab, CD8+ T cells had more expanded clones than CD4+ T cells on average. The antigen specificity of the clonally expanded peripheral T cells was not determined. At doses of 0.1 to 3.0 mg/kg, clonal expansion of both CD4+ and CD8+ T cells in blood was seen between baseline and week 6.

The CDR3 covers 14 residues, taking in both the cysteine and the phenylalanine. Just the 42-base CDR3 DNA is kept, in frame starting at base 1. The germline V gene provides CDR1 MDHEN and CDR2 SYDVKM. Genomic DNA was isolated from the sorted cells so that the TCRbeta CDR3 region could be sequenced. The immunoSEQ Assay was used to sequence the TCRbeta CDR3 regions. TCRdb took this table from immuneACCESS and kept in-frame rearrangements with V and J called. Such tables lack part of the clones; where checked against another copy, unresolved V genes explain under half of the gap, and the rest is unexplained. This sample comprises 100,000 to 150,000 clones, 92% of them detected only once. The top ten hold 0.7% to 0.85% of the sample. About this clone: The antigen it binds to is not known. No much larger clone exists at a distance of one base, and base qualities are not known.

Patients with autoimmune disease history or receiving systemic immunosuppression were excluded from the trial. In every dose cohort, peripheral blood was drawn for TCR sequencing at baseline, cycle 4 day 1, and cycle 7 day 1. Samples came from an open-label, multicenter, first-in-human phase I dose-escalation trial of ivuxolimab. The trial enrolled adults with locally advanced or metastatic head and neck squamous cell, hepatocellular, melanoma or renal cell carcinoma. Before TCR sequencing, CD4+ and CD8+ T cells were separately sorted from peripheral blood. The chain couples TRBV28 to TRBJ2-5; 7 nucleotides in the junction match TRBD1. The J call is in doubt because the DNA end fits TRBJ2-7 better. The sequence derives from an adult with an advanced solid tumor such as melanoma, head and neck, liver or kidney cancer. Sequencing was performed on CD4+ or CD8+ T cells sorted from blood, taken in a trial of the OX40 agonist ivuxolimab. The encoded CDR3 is CASSLGQPPYEQYF. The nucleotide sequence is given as TGTGCCAGCAGTTTGGGACAGCCGCCTTACGAGCAGTACTTC.